This T cell receptor (beta chain) comes out of a study of post-analysis software for immune sequencing data. Overall study results and limits: Strong same-batch co-clustering of samples appeared with F measure clustering.

TCR beta cDNA libraries had unique molecular identifiers. Each sample of roughly 1 to 11 million input T cells yielded around 500,000 cDNA molecules, so each molecule approximated one T cell. TCRdb passed the PCR reads through MiXCR, listing each CDR3 protein once. The sample lists 150,000 to 200,000 distinct CDR3 sequences; approximately 28% were seen once. Of note for this clonotype: As yet, its antigen is unknown. One end of the junction fails to match germline, which may point to a read error.

This receptor was obtained from a girl aged 5 to 17 with multiple sclerosis. Input material: blood.

The CDR3 DNA is TGCGCCGGCAGCTTGGGGACTAGCGGGAGCTACGAGCAGTACTTC. Translation: CAGSLGTSGSYEQYF. The rearrangement joins TRBV5-1 to TRBJ2-7; 14 bases agree with TRBD2. CDR3 length: 15 residues. The germline CDR1 and CDR2 sequences are SGHRS and YFSETQ.